What follows are 25 T cell receptor beta chains derived from one specimen sequenced in a study of T cell repertoires in cytomegalovirus infection. A single record per CDR3 protein comes from TCRdb applying MiXCR to the reads. This sample has about 490,000 distinct CDR3 sequences; approximately 15% occur once, and the top ten carry 20% to 30%. Sequencing used CD8+ T cells from PBMCs. The receptors were gathered from a human donor in good health (CMV status not recorded). Some clones in this sample may be carry-over from other donors' samples.

This chain links TRBV19 with TRBJ2-7; D might be TRBD1 (5 bases). Germline V gene sequence: CDR1 LNHDA, CDR2 SQIVND (reference sequence). The CDR3 extends over 13 amino acids. V lost 5 bases and J 3 bases, leaving 11 bases between the germline ends. The CDR3 DNA sequence: TGTGCCAGTAGTGCGCCAGGGATCTACGAGCAGTACTTC. As protein: CASSAPGIYEQYF. The full variable domain, completed using reference TRBV19 and TRBJ2-7, is DGGITQSPKYLFRKEGQNVTLSCEQNLNHDAMYWYRQDPGQGLRLIYYSQIVNDFQKGDIAEGYSVSREKKESFPLTVTSAQKNPTAFYLCASSAPGIYEQYFGPGTRLTVT.

In regard to this clonotype: A much larger clone differs from this one at a single base, so this may be a read error. The missing conserved phenylalanine or tryptophan at the end of this CDR3 makes a read error likely. The J gene is TRBJ1-5, the V gene TRBV7-9; D call uncertain. Germline V CDR1 and CDR2: SEHNR, FQNEAQ (reference sequence). Trimming pared 3 bases from V and 3 bases from J, leaving 9 bases between. This CDR3 is built from 14 residues. The CDR3 DNA follows: TGTGCCAGCAGCTTTTCTGGGGACAATCAGCCCCAGCATTCT. Translating gives CASSFSGDNQPQHS.

The table lists this clonotype with many counts. The chain couples TRBV12-3 or TRBV12-4 to TRBJ2-7; 11 bases fit TRBD1. The CDR3 is 18 amino acids. Losses at the gene ends were 4 bases for V and 2 bases for J; bases not matched to a gene: 13. The CDR3 sequence is CASSSSSTGTGGTYEQYF. The CDR3 DNA sequence: TGTGCCAGCAGTTCCTCCTCCACCGGGACAGGGGGAACCTACGAGCAGTACTTC.

This clonotype was detected many times. The chain has TRBV6-1 and TRBJ1-1; D remains ambiguous. The V end lost 4 bases, the J end lost 6 bases, and 3 bases lay between the germline ends. CDR1 and CDR2 from the germline V gene are MNHNS and SASEGT. CDR3 length: 10 amino acids. The CDR3 DNA sequence: TGTGCCAGCAGTGTTTCTGAAGCTTTCTTT. It is translated as CASSVSEAFF.

This clonotype was recorded many times. The chain joins TRBV27 to TRBJ2-1; TRBD1 or TRBD2 may be the D gene (5 bases each). CDR1 and CDR2 from the germline V gene are MNHEY and SMNVEV (reference sequence). Trimming removed 6 bases at V and 5 bases at J, with 14 bases between. The CDR3 sequence is 14 residues long. CDR3 DNA sequence: TGTGCCAGCAGGGACCCTGGGACGAACAATGAGCAGTTCTTC. It is translated as CASRDPGTNNEQFF.

V is TRBV29-1 and J is TRBJ1-2; D unclear. The CDR3 extends over 13 amino acids. V was pared by 7 bases and J by 5 bases, with 17 bases between. Germline V CDR1 and CDR2: SQVTM, ANQGSEA. Here the CDR3 reads CSAPLGREYGYTF. The CDR3 nucleotides are TGCAGCGCTCCCCTCGGGAGAGAGTATGGCTACACCTTC.

This clonotype has ten or more counts. The gene calls are TRBV7-3 and TRBJ2-5, with D possibly TRBD1 on 5 matching bases. Per the germline V gene, CDR1 is SGHTA and CDR2 is FQGTGA. The CDR3 length is 13 residues. V dropped 3 bases and J dropped 5 bases, with 10 bases sitting between them. The CDR3 coding sequence is TGTGCCAGCAGCTTGGGGCCAGGGGAGACCCAGTACTTC. Translated, it gives CASSLGPGETQYF.

The gene calls are TRBV7-9 and TRBJ1-2; TRBD1 matches at 9 bases. CDR3 size: 16 residues. Germline loops: CDR1 SEHNR, CDR2 FQNEAQ (reference sequence). V dropped 5 bases and J dropped 2; count of bases not matched to a gene: 9. The CDR3 sequence is CASSPSGQGANYGYTF. Here the CDR3 DNA reads TGTGCCAGCAGCCCGTCGGGACAGGGTGCGAACTATGGCTACACCTTC.

This clonotype was seen once. The chain carries TRBV4-1 and TRBJ1-2, with a possible D match to TRBD1 (6 bases). Germline assignment: CDR1 MGHRA and CDR2 YSYEKL. The CDR3 runs 17 residues. V lost 3 bases and J lost 1, with 18 bases in between. The CDR3 reads CASSQESGTRLNYGYTF. The CDR3 DNA follows: TGCGCCAGCAGCCAGGAAAGCGGGACACGACTTAACTATGGCTACACCTTC.

This clonotype came up a few times. The chain combines TRBV5-4 with TRBJ1-1, with a tentative D call TRBD1 (6 bases). Germline V CDR1 and CDR2: SGHNT, YYREEE (reference sequence). V was cut by 4 bases and J by 6 bases, with 16 bases left in between. This CDR3 has 14 residues. The chain's CDR3 is CASSRRGARAEAFF. DNA for the CDR3: TGTGCCAGCAGCCGGAGGGGGGCCAGAGCTGAAGCTTTCTTT.

On this clonotype: Relative to the germline gene, one junction end is altered; a read error may explain this. This chain links TRBV7-9 with TRBJ2-7, with D maybe TRBD1 (5 bases). Germline CDR1 is SEHNR and CDR2 is FQNEAQ (reference sequence). The CDR3 loop spans 13 amino acids. The CDR3 loop is CASSPRVAYEEYF. The DNA of the CDR3 is TGTGCCAGCAGCCCCAGGGTCGCCTACGAGGAGTACTTC. The variable domain in full, completed from reference TRBV7-9 and TRBJ2-7, reads DTGVSQNPRHKITKRGQNVTFRCDPISEHNRLYWYRQTLGQGPEFLTYFQNEAQLEKSRLLSDRFSAERPKGSFSTLEIQRTEQGDSAMYLCASSPRVAYEEYFGPGTRLTVT.

This clonotype was seen at least ten times. The V call is TRBV7-3, the J call TRBJ2-5; D is ambiguous. The germline V gene has CDR1 SGHTA and CDR2 FQGTGA. This CDR3 has 15 amino acids. Trimming cost V 5 bases and J 5 bases, with 18 bases left between them. CDR3 residues: CASSTPRYGPETQYF. The CDR3 coding sequence is TGTGCCAGCAGCACACCTCGATATGGGCCCGAGACCCAGTACTTC.

This clonotype was detected ten times or more. This rearrangement joins TRBV11-2 to TRBJ1-6; D is undetermined. Trimming stripped 3 bases from V and 0 bases from J, with 9 bases between. This CDR3 has 16 residues. Germline V gives CDR1 SGHAT, CDR2 FQNNGV. CDR3: CASSFWTSSYNSPLHF. Here the CDR3 DNA reads TGTGCCAGCAGCTTTTGGACGAGCTCCTATAATTCACCCCTCCACTTT.

The CDR3 loop reads CASSPSMGGEQFF. The CDR3, as DNA: TGTGCCAGCAGTCCCTCGATGGGAGGCGAGCAGTTCTTC. The chain has TRBV14 and TRBJ2-1, with a possible D match to TRBD2 (6 bases). Germline V gene data show CDR1 as SGHDN and CDR2 as FVKESK. CDR3 size: 13 residues. Trimming cost V 6 bases and J 10 bases, with 16 bases left between them.

This clonotype was counted at least ten times. The chain carries TRBV28 and TRBJ2-1; TRBD1 agrees at 10 bases. The CDR3 consists of 18 residues. The germline gives CDR1 MDHEN, CDR2 SYDVKM. J was trimmed by 7 bases and V by 3 bases; bases with no gene match: 15. The CDR3 DNA sequence: TGTGCCAGCAGTTTTAGGATTAAGCGGGGACAGGGGTGGAATGAGCAGTTCTTC. It yields the protein CASSFRIKRGQGWNEQFF.

This chain uses TRBV27 with TRBJ2-7, with 10 bases lining up with TRBD2. The V segment lost 6 bases and the J segment 4 bases; nucleotides outside the gene matches: 6. CDR1 and CDR2 (germline): MNHEY, SMNVEV (reference sequence). CDR3 length: 14 amino acids. The CDR3 protein is CASRVAGGIYEQYF. Here the CDR3 DNA reads TGTGCCAGCAGGGTAGCGGGAGGCATTTACGAGCAGTACTTC.

As DNA, the CDR3 is TGTGCCAGTAGGAGCGACGGCCTCTCCTACGAGCAGTACTTC. Its translation: CASRSDGLSYEQYF. The chain uses TRBV19 and TRBJ2-7, with D unresolved. CDR3 length equals 14 residues. V gave up 6 bases and J gave up 0 bases, with 12 bases separating them. Germline CDR1 is LNHDA and CDR2 is SQIVND (reference sequence).

This clonotype was seen a handful of times. The chain employs TRBV7-3 and TRBJ2-1; 13 bases are shared with TRBD2. V lost 5 bases and J lost 7; bases outside the gene matches: 8. This CDR3 has 16 amino acids. The germline CDR1 and CDR2 sequences are SGHTA and FQGTGA. The CDR3 nucleotides are TGTGCCAGCAGCCCCGGACTAGCGGGGGTCCGGAATGAGCAGTTCTTC. This encodes CASSPGLAGVRNEQFF.

This clonotype was detected only a few times. The chain links TRBV11-2 to TRBJ2-7; 7 positions match TRBD2. V shed 0 bases and J 2 bases; nucleotides not matched to a gene: 4. The germline gives CDR1 SGHAT, CDR2 FQNNGV. The CDR3 is 15 amino acids. The CDR3 sequence is CASSLEAGLPYEQYF. Here the CDR3 DNA reads TGTGCCAGCAGCTTAGAAGCGGGGCTTCCCTACGAGCAGTACTTC. Full variable domain (missing parts from reference TRBV11-2 and TRBJ2-7): EAGVAQSPRYKIIEKRQSVAFWCNPISGHATLYWYQQILGQGPKLLIQFQNNGVVDDSQLPKDRFSAERLKGVDSTLKIQPAKLEDSAVYLCASSLEAGLPYEQYFGPGTRLTVT.

This clonotype was observed many times. The chain uses TRBV7-6 and TRBJ1-4; a weak D match, TRBD1 (5 bases). In germline, CDR1 is SGHVS, CDR2 FNYEAQ. The CDR3 is 17 residues long. The V and J ends lost 5 bases and 0 bases respectively, with 16 bases between them. DNA of the CDR3: TGTGCCAGCAGCCCCCGACAGATTACCTCAACTAATGAAAAACTGTTTTTT. It yields the protein CASSPRQITSTNEKLFF.

The chain employs TRBV20-1 and TRBJ2-1; TRBD2 matches at 8 bases. There are 17 residues in the CDR3. Germline CDR1 reads DFQATT; CDR2 reads SNEGSKA (reference sequence). With 3 bases clipped from V and 6 bases from J, the junction kept 16 bases outside the gene matches. CDR3 region: CSARYLAREGRGNEQFF. Here the CDR3 DNA reads TGCAGTGCTAGGTACCTAGCTCGGGAGGGCCGGGGCAATGAGCAGTTCTTC.

Ten or more counts support this clonotype. V gene TRBV7-6 combines with J gene TRBJ2-1; D remains ambiguous. Trimming stripped 1 base from V and 2 bases from J, with 15 bases between. CDR3 length equals 17 residues. Germline CDR1 and CDR2: SGHVS and FNYEAQ. The CDR3 loop is CASSLDGIGTAYNEQFF. The CDR3 DNA reads TGTGCCAGCAGCTTAGACGGAATTGGTACAGCCTACAATGAGCAGTTCTTC.

Comments on this clonotype: One junction end does not reproduce the germline sequence, and a read error may be involved. The chain combines TRBV11-1 with TRBJ2-7; maybe TRBD2 (6 bases). The CDR3 has 16 residues. Germline CDR1 and CDR2: SGHAT and FQDESV (reference sequence). CDR3 bases: TGCGCCAGCAGCCCCCTCGGGGGAGTCGGGTCCTACGGGCAGTACTTC. Translated: CASSPLGGVGSYGQYF.

This clonotype showed up many times. V and J are TRBV27 and TRBJ2-7; the D gene is possibly TRBD1 (6 bases). V lost 1 base and J 4 bases, leaving 11 bases between the germline ends. The length of the CDR3 is 14 residues. Germline-derived CDR1 and CDR2 are MNHEY and SMNVEV (reference sequence). The CDR3 spells CASSLYGQRYEQYF. The CDR3 coding sequence is TGTGCCAGCAGTTTATATGGACAGAGATACGAGCAGTACTTC.

This clonotype was recorded a few times. This sequence joins TRBV6-2 or TRBV6-3 and TRBJ2-1; 12 bases are shared with TRBD2. The J segment lost 12 bases and the V segment lost 5 bases, leaving 14 bases of the junction unmatched. There are 16 residues in the CDR3. CDR1 and CDR2 from the germline V gene are MNHEY and SVGEGT. For the CDR3, the DNA is TGTGCCAGCAGTGCCCTGACTAGCGGGGGATTCCAAGGGCAGTTCTTC. It is translated as CASSALTSGGFQGQFF.